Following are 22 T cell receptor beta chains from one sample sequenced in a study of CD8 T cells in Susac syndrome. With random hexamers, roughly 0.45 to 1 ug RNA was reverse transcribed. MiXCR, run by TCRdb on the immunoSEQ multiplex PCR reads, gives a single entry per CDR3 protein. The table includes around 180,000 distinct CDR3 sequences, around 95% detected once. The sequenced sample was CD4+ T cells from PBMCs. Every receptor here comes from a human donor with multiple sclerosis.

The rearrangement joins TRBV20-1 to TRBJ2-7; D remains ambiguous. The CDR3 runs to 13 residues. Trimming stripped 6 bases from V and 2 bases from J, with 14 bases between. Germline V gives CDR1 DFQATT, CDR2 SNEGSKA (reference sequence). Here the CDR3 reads CSATIGVPYEQYF. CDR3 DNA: TGCAGTGCCACAATCGGTGTCCCCTACGAGCAGTACTTC.

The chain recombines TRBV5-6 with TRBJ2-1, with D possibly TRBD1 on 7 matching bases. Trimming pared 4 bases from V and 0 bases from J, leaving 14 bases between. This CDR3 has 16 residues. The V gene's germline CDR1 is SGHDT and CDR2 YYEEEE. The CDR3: CASSPGGPSSYNEQFF. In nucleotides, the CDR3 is TGTGCCAGCAGCCCAGGGGGGCCGAGCTCCTACAATGAGCAGTTCTTC.

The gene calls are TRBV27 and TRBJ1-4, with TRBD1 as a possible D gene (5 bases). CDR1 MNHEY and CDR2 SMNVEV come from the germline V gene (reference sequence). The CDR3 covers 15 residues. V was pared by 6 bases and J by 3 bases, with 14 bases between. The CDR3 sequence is CASSLKPGSNEKLFF. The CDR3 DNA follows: TGTGCCAGCAGCCTCAAACCAGGGTCTAATGAAAAACTGTTTTTT.

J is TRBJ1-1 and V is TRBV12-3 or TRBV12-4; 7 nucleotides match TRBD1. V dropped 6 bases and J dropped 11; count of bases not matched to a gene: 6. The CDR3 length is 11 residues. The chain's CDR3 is CASSPTGAAFF. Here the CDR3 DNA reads TGTGCCAGCAGCCCTACAGGGGCGGCTTTCTTT.

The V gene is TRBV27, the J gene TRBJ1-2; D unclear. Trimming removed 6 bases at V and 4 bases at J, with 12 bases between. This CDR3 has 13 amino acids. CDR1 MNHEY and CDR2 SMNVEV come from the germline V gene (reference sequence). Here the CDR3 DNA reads TGTGCCAGCAGGGCCGGGGTAGGCTATGGCTACACCTTC. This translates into CASRAGVGYGYTF.

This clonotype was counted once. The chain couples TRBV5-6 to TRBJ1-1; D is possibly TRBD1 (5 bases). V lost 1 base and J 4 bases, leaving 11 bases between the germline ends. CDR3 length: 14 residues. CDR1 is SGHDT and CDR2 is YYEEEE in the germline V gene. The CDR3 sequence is CASSLYRRTTEAFF. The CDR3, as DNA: TGTGCCAGCAGCTTGTACAGGCGGACCACTGAAGCTTTCTTT.

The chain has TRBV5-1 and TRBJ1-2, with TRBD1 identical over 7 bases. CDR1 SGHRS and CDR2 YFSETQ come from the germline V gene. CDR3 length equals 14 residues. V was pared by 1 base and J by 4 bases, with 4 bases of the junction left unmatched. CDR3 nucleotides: TGCGCCAGCAGCTTGTGGGACAGCTCCTATGGCTACACCTTC. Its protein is CASSLWDSSYGYTF.

CDR3 in amino acids: CASRGQISYEQYF. The CDR3 DNA follows: TGTGCCAGCAGGGGACAGATTTCCTACGAGCAGTACTTC. The rearrangement uses TRBV3-1 and TRBJ2-7; TRBD1 aligns across 7 bases. CDR1 is LGHDT, CDR2 YNNKEL, per germline (reference sequence). V lost 6 bases and J lost 1; bases outside the gene matches: 3. The CDR3 totals 13 residues.

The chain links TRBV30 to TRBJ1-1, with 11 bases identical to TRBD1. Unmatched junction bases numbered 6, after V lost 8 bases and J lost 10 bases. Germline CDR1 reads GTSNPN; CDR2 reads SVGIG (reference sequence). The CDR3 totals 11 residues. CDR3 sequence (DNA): TGTGCCAGGGACAGGGGGAGAGGAGCTTTCTTT. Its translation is CARDRGRGAFF. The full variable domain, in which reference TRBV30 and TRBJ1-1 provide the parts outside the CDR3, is SQTIHQWPATLVQPVGSPLSLECTVEGTSNPNLYWYRQAAGRGLQLLFYSVGIGQISSEVPQNLSASRPQDRQFILSSKKLLLSDSGFYLCARDRGRGAFFGQGTRLTVV.

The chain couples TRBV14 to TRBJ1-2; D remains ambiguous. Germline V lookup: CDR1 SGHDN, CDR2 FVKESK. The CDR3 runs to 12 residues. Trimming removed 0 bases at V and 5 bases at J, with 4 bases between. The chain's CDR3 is CASSQDPYGYTF. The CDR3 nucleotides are TGTGCCAGCAGCCAAGACCCTTATGGCTACACCTTC.

The DNA for the CDR3 is TGTGCCAGCAGCCCCCGGACTAGCAGAGAGAATGAGCAGTTCTTC. Protein product: CASSPRTSRENEQFF. The chain is built from TRBV9 and TRBJ2-1, with 8 bases lining up with TRBD2. Germline V gene data show CDR1 as SGDLS and CDR2 as YYNGEE. V lost 4 bases, J lost 7 bases, and 10 bases stayed unmatched. The CDR3 length is 15 residues.

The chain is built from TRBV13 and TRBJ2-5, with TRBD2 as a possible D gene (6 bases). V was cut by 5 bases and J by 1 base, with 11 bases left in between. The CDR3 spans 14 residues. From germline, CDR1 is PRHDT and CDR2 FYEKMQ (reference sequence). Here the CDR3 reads CASSKWEAQETQYF. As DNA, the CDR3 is TGTGCCAGCAGCAAGTGGGAGGCCCAAGAGACCCAGTACTTC. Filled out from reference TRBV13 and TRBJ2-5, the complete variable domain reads AAGVIQSPRHLIKEKRETATLKCYPIPRHDTVYWYQQGPGQDPQFLISFYEKMQSDKGSIPDRFSAQQFSDYHSELNMSSLELGDSALYFCASSKWEAQETQYFGPGTRLLVL.

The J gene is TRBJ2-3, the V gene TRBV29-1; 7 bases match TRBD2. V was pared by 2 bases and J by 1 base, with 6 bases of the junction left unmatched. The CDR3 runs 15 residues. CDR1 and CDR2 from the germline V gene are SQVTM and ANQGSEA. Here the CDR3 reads CSVERRGTGTDTQYF. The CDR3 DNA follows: TGCAGCGTTGAAAGGCGGGGGACTGGCACAGATACGCAGTATTTT.

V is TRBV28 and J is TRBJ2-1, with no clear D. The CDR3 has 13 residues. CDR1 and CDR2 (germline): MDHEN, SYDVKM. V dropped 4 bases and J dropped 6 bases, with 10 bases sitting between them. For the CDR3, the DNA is TGTGCCAGCAGTTCCCTGGTTTTCAATGAGCAGTTCTTC. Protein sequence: CASSSLVFNEQFF.

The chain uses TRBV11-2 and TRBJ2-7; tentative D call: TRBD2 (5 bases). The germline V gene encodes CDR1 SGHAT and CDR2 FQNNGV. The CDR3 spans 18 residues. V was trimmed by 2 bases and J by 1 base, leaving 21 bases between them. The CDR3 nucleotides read TGTGCCAGCAGCTTACCCTTAACGGGCAGTGGACTTTCCTACGAGCAGTACTTC. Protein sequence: CASSLPLTGSGLSYEQYF.

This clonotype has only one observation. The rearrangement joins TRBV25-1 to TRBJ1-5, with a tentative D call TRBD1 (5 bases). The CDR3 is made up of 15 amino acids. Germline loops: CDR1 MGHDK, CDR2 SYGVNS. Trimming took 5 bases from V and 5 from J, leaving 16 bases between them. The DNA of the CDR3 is TGTGCCAGCAGTAATTTAGGAGGGGTAGATCAGCCCCAGCATTTT. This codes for CASSNLGGVDQPQHF.

CDR3 residues: CASRVGQGSQGYTF. Written as DNA, the CDR3 is TGTGCCAGCAGGGTAGGACAGGGCTCTCAAGGCTACACCTTC. This chain joins TRBV2 and TRBJ1-2, with 8 nucleotides matching TRBD1. Germline V gene sequence: CDR1 SNHLY, CDR2 FYNNEI. The CDR3 is 14 residues long. V shed 6 bases and J 8 bases; nucleotides not matched to a gene: 11.

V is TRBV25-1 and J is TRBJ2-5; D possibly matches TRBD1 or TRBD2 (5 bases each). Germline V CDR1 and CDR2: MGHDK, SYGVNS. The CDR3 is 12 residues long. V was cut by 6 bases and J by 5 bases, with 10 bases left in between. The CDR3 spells CASRGWGETQYF. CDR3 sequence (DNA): TGTGCCAGCAGGGGCTGGGGGGAGACCCAGTACTTC. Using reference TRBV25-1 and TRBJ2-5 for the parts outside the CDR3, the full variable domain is EADIYQTPRYLVIGTGKKITLECSQTMGHDKMYWYQQDPGMELHLIHYSYGVNSTEKGDLSSESTVSRIRTEHFPLTLESARPSHTSQYLCASRGWGETQYFGPGTRLLVL.

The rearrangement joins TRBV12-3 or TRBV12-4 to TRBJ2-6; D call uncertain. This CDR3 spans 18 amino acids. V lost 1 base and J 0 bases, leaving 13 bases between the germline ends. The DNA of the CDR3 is TGTGCCAGCAGTTTAGACAAAAGAAGAAACTCTGGGGCCAACGTCCTGACTTTC. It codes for CASSLDKRRNSGANVLTF.

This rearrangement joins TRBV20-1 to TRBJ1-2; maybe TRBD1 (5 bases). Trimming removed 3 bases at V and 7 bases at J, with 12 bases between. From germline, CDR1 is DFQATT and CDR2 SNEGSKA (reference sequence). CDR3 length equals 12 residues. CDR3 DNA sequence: TGCAGTGCTAGCGCCGGGGGAGGTGGCTACACCTTC. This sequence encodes CSASAGGGGYTF.

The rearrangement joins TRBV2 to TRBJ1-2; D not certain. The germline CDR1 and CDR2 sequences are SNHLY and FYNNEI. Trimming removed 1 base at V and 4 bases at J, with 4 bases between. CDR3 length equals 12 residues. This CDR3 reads CASSEEGYGYTF. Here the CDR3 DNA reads TGTGCCAGCAGTGAAGAGGGCTATGGCTACACCTTC.

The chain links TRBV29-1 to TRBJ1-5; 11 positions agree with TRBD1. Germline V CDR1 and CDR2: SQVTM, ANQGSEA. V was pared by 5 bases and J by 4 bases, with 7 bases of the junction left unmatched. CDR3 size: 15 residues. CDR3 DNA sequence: TGCAGCGTTACCACGGGACAGGGGGTGAATCAGCCCCAGCATTTT. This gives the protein CSVTTGQGVNQPQHF.